The T cell receptor (beta chain) described here comes from a study of response to subunit inactivated influenza vaccine. Points from the study as a whole: Each seasonal flu vaccination may recruit only limited new T cells, authors suggested.

Per the germline V gene, CDR1 is DFQATT and CDR2 is SNEGSKA (reference sequence). The V gene lost 6 bases and the J gene lost 1 base, with 18 bases spanning the gap. The CDR3 has 15 residues. TCRdb itself ran the RT-PCR reads through MiXCR, one entry per CDR3 protein. Of over 400,000 distinct CDR3 sequences listed, approximately 10% are singletons. Details on this clonotype: As yet, its antigen is unknown.

The chain recombines TRBV20-1 with TRBJ2-5, with a tentative D call TRBD2 (6 bases). The sequences come from PBMCs from blood, collected roughly 48 days after vaccination. The source is a middle-aged man who received an inactivated influenza vaccine. CDR3 coding DNA: TGCAGTGCGCCGCCTCCAGGGACTCTCCAAGAGACCCAGTACTTC. Translated, it gives CSAPPPGTLQETQYF.